These T cell receptor beta chains were read from a single sample in a study of blood T cell repertoires in COVID-19. Sequencing was performed with immunoSEQ multiplex PCR; in TCRdb, only in-frame clones are kept and a portion is missing. The sample holds tens of thousands of clones, around 92% seen once. Sequences were obtained from peripheral blood. The receptors were sampled from a woman aged 50 to 60 in a cohort sampled during active COVID-19. The CDR3 runs from the conserved cysteine through the conserved F or W. A D gene is named only where the DNA matches it firmly. Size is omitted from some rows. Given values are once, few, many or a class for expanded clones.

CDR3 protein: CASSFGRGSQETQYF
CDR3 DNA: TGTGCCAGCAGTTTTGGAAGGGGGTCCCAAGAGACCCAGTACTTC
D gene: -
clone size: -
J gene: TRBJ2-5
V gene: TRBV6-5

CDR3 protein: CATSDPGTGDYGYTF
CDR3 DNA: TGTGCCACCAGTGATCCCGGGACAGGGGACTATGGCTACACCTTC
D gene: TRBD1
clone size: -
J gene: TRBJ1-2
V gene: TRBV24-1

CDR3 protein: CASSLRRGSRFTDTQYF
CDR3 DNA: TGTGCCAGCAGCTTAAGGCGGGGATCCCGGTTCACAGATACGCAGTATTTT
D gene: -
clone size: -
J gene: TRBJ2-3
V gene: TRBV7-9

CDR3 protein: CASVGRLNSPLHF
CDR3 DNA: TGTGCCAGCGTAGGGAGGCTAAATTCACCCCTCCACTTT
D gene: -
clone size: -
J gene: TRBJ1-6
V gene: TRBV6-5

CDR3 protein: CASSPTGGKTQYF
CDR3 DNA: TGTGCCAGCAGCCCGACAGGGGGCAAGACCCAGTACTTC
D gene: TRBD1
clone size: once
J gene: TRBJ2-5
V gene: TRBV7-9

CDR3 protein: CASSLRGGADTQYF
CDR3 DNA: TGTGCCAGCAGCTTACGCGGAGGGGCAGATACGCAGTATTTT
D gene: -
clone size: -
J gene: TRBJ2-3
V gene: TRBV7-6

CDR3 protein: CASSSRDWTGELFF
CDR3 DNA: TGTGCCAGTAGTTCCCGGGACTGGACCGGGGAGCTGTTTTTT
D gene: -
clone size: -
J gene: TRBJ2-2
V gene: TRBV19

CDR3 protein: CASTRGTGQQETQYF
CDR3 DNA: TGTGCCAGCACCCGAGGGACAGGGCAACAAGAGACCCAGTACTTC
D gene: TRBD1
clone size: -
J gene: TRBJ2-5
V gene: TRBV9

CDR3 protein: CATSWYGYTEAFF
CDR3 DNA: TGTGCCACCTCGTGGTACGGGTACACTGAAGCTTTCTTT
D gene: -
clone size: -
J gene: TRBJ1-1
V gene: TRBV15

CDR3 protein: CASSIGGTDQETQYF
CDR3 DNA: TGTGCCAGTAGTATTGGGGGGACAGACCAAGAGACCCAGTACTTC
D gene: -
clone size: -
J gene: TRBJ2-5
V gene: TRBV19

CDR3 protein: CASSDLTGQVYNEQFF
CDR3 DNA: TGTGCCAGCAGCGACTTAACGGGACAGGTCTACAATGAGCAGTTCTTC
D gene: TRBD1
clone size: -
J gene: TRBJ2-1
V gene: TRBV14

CDR3 protein: CASSYSGFWAGGRQETQYF
CDR3 DNA: TGTGCCAGCAGCTACTCGGGGTTTTGGGCGGGGGGCCGCCAAGAGACCCAGTACTTC
D gene: TRBD2
clone size: once
J gene: TRBJ2-5
V gene: TRBV6-6

CDR3 protein: CASSLIGENTGELFF
CDR3 DNA: TGTGCCAGCAGCTTAATAGGGGAGAACACCGGGGAGCTGTTTTTT
D gene: -
clone size: once
J gene: TRBJ2-2
V gene: TRBV7-8

CDR3 protein: CASSLAGGTGELFF
CDR3 DNA: TGCGCCAGCAGCCTAGCGGGGGGCACCGGGGAGCTGTTTTTT
D gene: TRBD2
clone size: few
J gene: TRBJ2-2
V gene: TRBV4-1

CDR3 protein: CASSLPGQVYEQYF
CDR3 DNA: TGTGCCAGCAGCTTACCGGGACAAGTCTACGAGCAGTACTTC
D gene: -
clone size: -
J gene: TRBJ2-7
V gene: TRBV7-9

CDR3 protein: CASIPEVDYGYTF
CDR3 DNA: TGTGCCAGCATCCCAGAAGTTGACTATGGCTACACCTTC
D gene: -
clone size: -
J gene: TRBJ1-2
V gene: TRBV2

CDR3 protein: CTSSHDRGDQPQHF
CDR3 DNA: TGCACCAGCAGCCACGACAGGGGGGATCAGCCCCAGCATTTT
D gene: -
clone size: -
J gene: TRBJ1-5
V gene: TRBV1

CDR3 protein: CASSLLGGTTLTYNEQFF
CDR3 DNA: TGTGCCAGCAGTTTATTAGGAGGGACTACACTCACCTACAATGAGCAGTTCTTC
D gene: TRBD2
clone size: -
J gene: TRBJ2-1
V gene: TRBV27

CDR3 protein: CASSRLAGSYEQYF
CDR3 DNA: TGTGCCAGCAGCAGATTAGCGGGCTCCTACGAGCAGTACTTC
D gene: TRBD2
clone size: -
J gene: TRBJ2-7
V gene: TRBV7-8

CDR3 protein: CASGLAGGTGELFF
CDR3 DNA: TGTGCCAGCGGACTAGCGGGAGGGACCGGGGAGCTGTTTTTT
D gene: TRBD2
clone size: -
J gene: TRBJ2-2
V gene: TRBV2

CDR3 protein: CASSLSPRAKQYF
CDR3 DNA: TGTGCCAGCAGTTTATCGCCCAGGGCTAAACAGTACTTC
D gene: -
clone size: -
J gene: TRBJ2-7
V gene: TRBV27

CDR3 protein: CASSLRQGARETQYF
CDR3 DNA: TGTGCCAGCAGCCTACGACAGGGGGCGAGGGAGACCCAGTACTTC
D gene: TRBD1
clone size: -
J gene: TRBJ2-5
V gene: TRBV6-6

CDR3 protein: CASSLAFAGSETQYF
CDR3 DNA: TGCGCCAGCAGCTTGGCCTTCGCGGGTAGCGAGACCCAGTACTTC
D gene: -
clone size: -
J gene: TRBJ2-5
V gene: TRBV5-1

CDR3 protein: CATSRDPGQGYEQYF
CDR3 DNA: TGTGCCACCAGCAGAGATCCTGGACAGGGCTACGAGCAGTACTTC
D gene: TRBD1
clone size: -
J gene: TRBJ2-7
V gene: TRBV15

CDR3 protein: CASNRAGGETQYF
CDR3 DNA: TGTGCCAGCAACCGAGCGGGAGGAGAGACCCAGTACTTC
D gene: TRBD2
clone size: -
J gene: TRBJ2-5
V gene: TRBV28

CDR3 protein: CASSSRGKETQYF
CDR3 DNA: TGTGCCAGCAGTTCCAGGGGTAAGGAGACCCAGTACTTC
D gene: -
clone size: -
J gene: TRBJ2-5
V gene: TRBV12-3/TRBV12-4

CDR3 protein: CASSYPPGQSNYGYTF
CDR3 DNA: TGCGCCAGCAGCTACCCTCCGGGACAGAGCAACTATGGCTACACCTTC
D gene: TRBD1
clone size: -
J gene: TRBJ1-2
V gene: TRBV4-1

CDR3 protein: CASGTSGRRQGYNEQFF
CDR3 DNA: TGTGCCAGCGGGACTAGCGGGAGACGACAAGGGTACAATGAGCAGTTCTTC
D gene: TRBD2
clone size: -
J gene: TRBJ2-1
V gene: TRBV9

CDR3 protein: CASSGGRNPSYEQYF
CDR3 DNA: TGTGCCAGCAGCGGCGGAAGGAACCCCTCCTACGAGCAGTACTTC
D gene: -
clone size: few
J gene: TRBJ2-7
V gene: TRBV11-1

CDR3 protein: CASSSWTSGSVDTQYF
CDR3 DNA: TGTGCCAGCAGTTCCTGGACTAGCGGGAGTGTAGATACGCAGTATTTT
D gene: TRBD2
clone size: once
J gene: TRBJ2-3
V gene: TRBV28

CDR3 protein: CASSLRENEKLFF
CDR3 DNA: TGTGCCAGCAGTTTACGGGAAAATGAAAAACTGTTTTTT
D gene: -
clone size: once
J gene: TRBJ1-4
V gene: TRBV27

CDR3 protein: CASSQLNPSSAFF
CDR3 DNA: TGTGCCAGCAGCCAACTTAATCCCTCCTCGGCTTTCTTT
D gene: -
clone size: -
J gene: TRBJ1-1
V gene: TRBV14

CDR3 protein: CSASLRGGRNEQFF
CDR3 DNA: TGCAGTGCTAGTTTGCGGGGGGGCCGTAATGAGCAGTTCTTC
D gene: TRBD2
clone size: -
J gene: TRBJ2-1
V gene: TRBV20-1

CDR3 protein: CASSTGGGETQYF
CDR3 DNA: TGTGCCAGCAGCACAGGGGGTGGGGAGACCCAGTACTTC
D gene: TRBD1
clone size: -
J gene: TRBJ2-5
V gene: TRBV7-3

CDR3 protein: CASSLTGGPGAEQYF
CDR3 DNA: TGTGCCAGCAGCTTAACGGGGGGGCCGGGTGCCGAGCAGTACTTC
D gene: -
clone size: once
J gene: TRBJ2-7
V gene: TRBV7-3

CDR3 protein: CASSSRTGTLSGNTIYF
CDR3 DNA: TGTGCCAGCAGTTCCCGGACAGGAACCCTCTCTGGAAACACCATATATTTT
D gene: TRBD1
clone size: -
J gene: TRBJ1-3
V gene: TRBV2

CDR3 protein: CASSQGGTEAFF
CDR3 DNA: TGTGCCAGCAGCCAGGGGGGCACTGAAGCTTTCTTT
D gene: -
clone size: -
J gene: TRBJ1-1
V gene: TRBV3-1/TRBV3-2

CDR3 protein: CASRVGGNTEAFF
CDR3 DNA: TGTGCCAGCAGGGTGGGAGGAAACACTGAAGCTTTCTTT
D gene: -
clone size: once
J gene: TRBJ1-1
V gene: TRBV7-2

CDR3 protein: CASSEEQGGNQPQHF
CDR3 DNA: TGTGCCAGCAGTGAAGAACAAGGGGGCAATCAGCCCCAGCATTTT
D gene: -
clone size: -
J gene: TRBJ1-5
V gene: TRBV2

CDR3 protein: CASSRGLLFYNEQFF
CDR3 DNA: TGTGCCAGCAGTAGGGGGCTCTTATTTTACAATGAGCAGTTCTTC
D gene: TRBD1
clone size: -
J gene: TRBJ2-1
V gene: TRBV3-1/TRBV3-2